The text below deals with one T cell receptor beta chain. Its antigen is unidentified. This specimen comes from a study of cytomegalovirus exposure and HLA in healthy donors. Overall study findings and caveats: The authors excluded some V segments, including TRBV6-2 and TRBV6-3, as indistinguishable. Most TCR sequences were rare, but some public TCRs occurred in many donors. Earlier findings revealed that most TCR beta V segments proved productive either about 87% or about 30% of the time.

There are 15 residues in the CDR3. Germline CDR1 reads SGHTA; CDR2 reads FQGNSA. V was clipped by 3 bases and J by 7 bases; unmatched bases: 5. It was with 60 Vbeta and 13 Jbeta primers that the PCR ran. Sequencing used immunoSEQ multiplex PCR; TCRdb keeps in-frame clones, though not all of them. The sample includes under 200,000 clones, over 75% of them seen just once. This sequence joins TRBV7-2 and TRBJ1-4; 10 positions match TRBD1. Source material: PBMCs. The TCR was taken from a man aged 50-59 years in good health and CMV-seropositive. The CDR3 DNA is TGTGCCAGCAGCTTGGGGACAGGGGATCTTGAAAAACTGTTTTTT. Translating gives CASSLGTGDLEKLFF.